This T cell receptor (beta chain) emerged from a study of shared clonotypes between healthy human individuals (dated by TCRdb to the early 2020s). For context, the study as a whole: The cohort comprised a couple of women and three men aged 18 to 49 years. For each donor, CD4 naive and CD4 memory were each run on three plates, CD8 naive on two plates, and CD8 memory on one plate. Blood TCR repertoires of five healthy adults were deeply sequenced to estimate repertoire size and the extent of clonotype sharing between individuals. To increase sequencing depth and limit assay-specific biases, TCR repertoire library preparation and sequencing were carried out by different laboratories using diverse techniques. Per donor, leukapheresis produced somewhere between about 0.9 and 9.5 billion PBMCs. General study outcomes and caveats: Based on pairwise subsampling, the degree of clonotype sharing among donors was expected to be affected by sequencing depth. Compared with non-shared clonotypes, clonotypes shared by all four sorted-subset donors had higher generation probabilities. Larger estimated clonotype richness was generally found for naive subsets than for memory subsets. Only blood was sampled, and tissue TCR repertoires likely differ from those in blood. Sharing across several donors was observed for roughly 5% of naive CD4, over 3% of naive CD8, around 2.5% of memory CD4, and around 0.42% of memory CD8 clonotypes. Incomplete sequencing was indicated by rarefaction of sorted-subset datasets, despite the large sequencing depth. Because the study included a small number of donors, the genetic and exposure-history diversity represented was limited.

Notes on this clone: It has no known antigen specificity. The record has no base qualities; no much larger clone is one base away.

TCR CDR3 regions were amplified from genomic DNA by multiplex PCR using the deep immunoSEQ assay. For each cell subset, the extracted genomic DNA was distributed evenly across all wells of several immunoSEQ 96-well plates, and each plate served as one replicate. Each replicate PCR for sorted subsets received approximately 200 ng genomic DNA, equal to about 30,000 T cell genomes. The purified libraries were quantified using a Qubit 3.0 fluorometer, sized with a Bioanalyzer 2100, and then quantified again using the KAPA Library Quantification kit. A separate single-read 150-cycle Illumina NextSeq 550 flow cell was used to sequence each immunoSEQ 96-well plate. The original methods were these. Because only junctional sequences without quality scores were contained in the immunoSEQ output, filtering matching that applied to full-length reads could not be performed. Sequences were annotated with PyIR, a Python wrapper for IgBLAST v1.9, and V/J genes and CDR3 were assigned using IMGT germline references. Reads were filtered out if the reads had weak V/J assignments (E-value above 1e-6), no CDR3, stop codons, out-of-frame junctions, or ambiguous translated residues. V3J clonotypes were defined by identical inferred V gene, J gene, and CDR3 amino acid sequence. To compute the percentage overlap between repertoires, the number of shared unique clonotypes was divided by the size of the smaller repertoire. Richness of each repertoire was evaluated using RTK rarefaction, the Chao1 estimator, and Recon v2.1 estimates of unobserved clonotypes. For all TCRbeta clonotypes obtained by the gDNA method from four donors, generation probabilities were computed with OLGA. The immuneACCESS repertoire file appears here via TCRdb, limited to in-frame rearrangements. These files lack a portion of the clones; in checked studies, under half of the deficit traces to unresolved V genes, and the cause of the others is not known. The V and J calls and clone size are taken from that table; D and trimming were inferred from the DNA. The sample data list 2 million to 2.5 million clones, and approximately 95% of these were observed just once. Clones ranked in the top ten supply 0.13% of the sample.

V gives up 4 bases and J gives up 3 bases, and the segment between their germline ends measures 12 bases. Based on the germline V gene, the CDR1 and CDR2 sequences are SNHLY and FYNNEI. The CDR3 has 14 amino acids, counting the end cysteine and phenylalanine. Just CDR3 DNA is preserved here, 42 bases in frame from base 1. The donors were healthy, HIV-negative adults who had no recently reported acute infections or vaccinations. Every donor was a Caucasian adult living in Nashville, Tennessee, USA. CD4+ T cells were enriched by magnetic negative selection; naive cells were then positively selected on CD45RA, and the negative fraction formed the memory subset. After blood collection by leukapheresis, PBMCs were isolated using Ficoll-Histopaque density gradient centrifugation and then cryopreserved in the vapor phase of liquid nitrogen. Analytical flow cytometry was used to check the purity and quantity of every magnetically sorted T cell population. Each sorted fraction had its genomic DNA isolated and then quantified by UV absorbance on a Nanodrop 2000c.

The material sequenced was naive CD4+ T cells sorted from blood. This specimen's cell subset or site label, interpreted: CD45RA+ positively selected. The sequence was collected from a man between 18 and 35 years old in good health. The V gene is TRBV2 and the J gene is TRBJ1-1, with TRBD1 perhaps the D gene, on 5 matching bases. The nucleotide sequence reads as follows: TGTGCCAGCAGTGCGAGGGGTCGGGACACTGAAGCTTTCTTT. Its protein is CASSARGRDTEAFF.